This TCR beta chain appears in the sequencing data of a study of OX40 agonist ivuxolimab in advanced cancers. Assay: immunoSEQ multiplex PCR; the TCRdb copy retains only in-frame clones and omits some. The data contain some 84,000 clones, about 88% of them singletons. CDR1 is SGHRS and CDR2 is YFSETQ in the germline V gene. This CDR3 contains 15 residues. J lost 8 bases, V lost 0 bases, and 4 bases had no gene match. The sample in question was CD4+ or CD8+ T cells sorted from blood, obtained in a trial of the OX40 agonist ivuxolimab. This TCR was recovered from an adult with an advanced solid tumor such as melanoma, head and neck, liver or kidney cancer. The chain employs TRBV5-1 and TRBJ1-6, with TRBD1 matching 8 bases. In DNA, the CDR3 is TGCGCCAGCAGCTTGGTAGACAGGGGAGATTCACCCCTCCACTTT. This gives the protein CASSLVDRGDSPLHF.